The T cell receptor beta chain under discussion was sequenced for a study of blood T cells in healthy people across ages. Study-wide findings and caveats: Strong correlation existed between TCR beta diversity and naive T cell percentage.

The ends were cut back, 0 bases at V and 12 bases at J, with 11 bases in the middle. This CDR3 region has 12 residues. Germline-derived CDR1 and CDR2 are MNHEY and SVGEGT. As for this clonotype: The antigen is undetermined.

The authors ran a second PCR of about 7 to 11 cycles using a sample-barcoded 5' primer and a J-beta primer mix. TCRdb re-derived calls from the 5' RACE reads in MiXCR, one entry per CDR3 protein. Of about 570,000 distinct CDR3 sequences in the sample, roughly 29% were seen once. The chain joins TRBV6-2 or TRBV6-3 to TRBJ1-1; unclear D gene. The clonotype comes from a woman in her 70s in good health. The sequencing sample was made of blood. CDR3 nucleotides: TGTGCCAGCAGTTACTCCGGGGTAGGGCCTTTCTTT. Amino acid sequence: CASSYSGVGPFF.